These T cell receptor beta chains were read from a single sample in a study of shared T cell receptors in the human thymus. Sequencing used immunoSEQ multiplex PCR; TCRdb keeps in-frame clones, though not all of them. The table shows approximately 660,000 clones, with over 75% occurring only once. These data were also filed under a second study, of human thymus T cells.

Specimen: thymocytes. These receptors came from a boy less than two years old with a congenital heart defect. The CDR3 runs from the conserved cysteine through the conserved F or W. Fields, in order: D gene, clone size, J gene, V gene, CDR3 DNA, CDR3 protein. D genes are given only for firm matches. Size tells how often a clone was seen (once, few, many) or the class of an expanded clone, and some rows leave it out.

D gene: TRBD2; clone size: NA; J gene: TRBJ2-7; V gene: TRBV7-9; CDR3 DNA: TGTGCCAGCAGCTCGGGTAGCGGGAGGTTATCCTACGAGCAGTACTTC; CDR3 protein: CASSSGSGRLSYEQYF
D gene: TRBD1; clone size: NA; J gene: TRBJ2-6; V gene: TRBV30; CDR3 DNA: TGTGCCTGGACCGGGACAGGGGACTCTGGGGCCAACGTCCTGACTTTC; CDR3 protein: CAWTGTGDSGANVLTF
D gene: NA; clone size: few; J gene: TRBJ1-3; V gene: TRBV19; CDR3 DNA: TGTGCCAGTAGTATAGTAGAAGCGGGTGAGACGGAGAACACCATATATTTT; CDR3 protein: CASSIVEAGETENTIYF
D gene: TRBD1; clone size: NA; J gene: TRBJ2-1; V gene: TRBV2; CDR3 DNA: TGTGCCAGCAGTGAAGTCGAAGGGGGCGAGCAGTTCTTC; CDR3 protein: CASSEVEGGEQFF
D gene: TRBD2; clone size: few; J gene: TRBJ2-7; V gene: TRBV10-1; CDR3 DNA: TGCGCCAGCAGTGAGCCAAGGACTAGGTCCCACTACGAGCAGTACTTC; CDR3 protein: CASSEPRTRSHYEQYF
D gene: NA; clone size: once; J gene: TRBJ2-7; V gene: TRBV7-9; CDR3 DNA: TGTGCCAGCAGCTTAGGGAGGACAGCCTACGAGCAGTACTTC; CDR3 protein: CASSLGRTAYEQYF
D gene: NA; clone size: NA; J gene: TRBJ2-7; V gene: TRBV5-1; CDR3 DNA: TGCGCCAGCAGCTTGCGGGGGCCGAGCGGGACCCTCTCCTACGAGCAGTACTTC; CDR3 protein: CASSLRGPSGTLSYEQYF
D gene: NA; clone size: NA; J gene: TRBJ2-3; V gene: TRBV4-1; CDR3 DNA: TGCGCCAGCAGCCAAGATTGGAGAGGCGGGAGCACAGATACGCAGTATTTT; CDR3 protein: CASSQDWRGGSTDTQYF
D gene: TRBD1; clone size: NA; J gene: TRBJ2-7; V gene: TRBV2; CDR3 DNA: TGTGCCAGCAGTGACGTTGACAGGGTTGAAGACGAGCAGTACTTC; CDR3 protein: CASSDVDRVEDEQYF
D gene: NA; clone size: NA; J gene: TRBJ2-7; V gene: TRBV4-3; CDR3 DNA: TGCGCCAGCAGCCAAGAGAGGGACGGAGGGCTCTACGAGCAGTACTTC; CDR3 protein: CASSQERDGGLYEQYF
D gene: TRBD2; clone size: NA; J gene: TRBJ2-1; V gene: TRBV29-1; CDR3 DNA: TGCAGCGCCGGCTGGGCGGGAGGGAACAATGAGCAGTTCTTC; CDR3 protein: CSAGWAGGNNEQFF
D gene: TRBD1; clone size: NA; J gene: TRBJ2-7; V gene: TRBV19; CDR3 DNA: TGTGCCAGTAGCAAAGACAGGGTTGAGGATCTCCACGAGCAGTACTTC; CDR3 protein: CASSKDRVEDLHEQYF
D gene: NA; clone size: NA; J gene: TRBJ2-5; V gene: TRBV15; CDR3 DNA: TGTGCCACCTCCTGCGAGGAGACCCAGTACTTC; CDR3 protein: CATSCEETQYF
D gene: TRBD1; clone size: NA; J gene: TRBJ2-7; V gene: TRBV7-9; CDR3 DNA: TGTGCCAGCAGCGGCCGGGACAGGGCCTACGAGCAGTACTTC; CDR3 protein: CASSGRDRAYEQYF
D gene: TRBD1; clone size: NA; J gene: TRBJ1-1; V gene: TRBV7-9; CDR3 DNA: TGTGCCAGCAGCTTAGGAGGACAGGGAGACACTGAAGCTTTCTTT; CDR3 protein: CASSLGGQGDTEAFF
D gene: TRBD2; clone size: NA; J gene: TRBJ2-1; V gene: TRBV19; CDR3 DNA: TGTGCCAGTAGTATAGATCTGTCTAGCGGGAGATCTGAGCAGTTCTTC; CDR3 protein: CASSIDLSSGRSEQFF
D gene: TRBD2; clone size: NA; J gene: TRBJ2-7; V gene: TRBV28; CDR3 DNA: TGTGCCAGCAGTTCCAGGGAGGGGTGGTACGAGCAGTACTTC; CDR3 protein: CASSSREGWYEQYF
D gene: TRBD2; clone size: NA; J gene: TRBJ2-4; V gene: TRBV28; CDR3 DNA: TGTGCCAGCAGTTTACTAGCGGGAGGGCGGAACATTCAGTACTTC; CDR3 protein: CASSLLAGGRNIQYF
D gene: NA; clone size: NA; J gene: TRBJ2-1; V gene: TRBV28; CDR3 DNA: TGTGCCAGCAGTTTAAGACTATTTTTTTACAATGAGCAGTTCTTC; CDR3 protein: CASSLRLFFYNEQFF
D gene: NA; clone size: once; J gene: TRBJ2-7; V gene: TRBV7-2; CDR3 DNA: TGTGCCAGCAGCTCTCTAGCGGAGGGGGACTCCTACGAGCAGTACTTC; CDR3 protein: CASSSLAEGDSYEQYF
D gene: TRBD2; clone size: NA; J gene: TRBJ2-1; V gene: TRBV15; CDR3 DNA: TGTGCCACCAGCAGAGCTAGGGGAAGAAGCGGGGAGTCCTACAATGAGCAGTTCTTC; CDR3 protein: CATSRARGRSGESYNEQFF
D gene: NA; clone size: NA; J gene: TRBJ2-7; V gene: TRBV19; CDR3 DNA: TGTGCCAGTAGTATAGATCCGGAGATCGACTCTCCGCCCTACGAGCAGTACTTC; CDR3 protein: CASSIDPEIDSPPYEQYF
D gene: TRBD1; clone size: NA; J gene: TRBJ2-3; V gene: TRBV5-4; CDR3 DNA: TGTGCCAGCAGCTTGGCTACCGGGGACAGGGGAACAGATACGCAGTATTTT; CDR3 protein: CASSLATGDRGTDTQYF
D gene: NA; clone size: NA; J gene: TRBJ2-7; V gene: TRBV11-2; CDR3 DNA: TGTGCCAGCAGCCTCCGCTACGAGCAGTACTTC; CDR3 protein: CASSLRYEQYF
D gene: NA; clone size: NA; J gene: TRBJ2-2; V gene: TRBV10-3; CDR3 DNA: TGTGCCATCCGCGTCAGTACGAGGGCTCCAACCGGGGAGCTGTTTTTT; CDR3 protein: CAIRVSTRAPTGELFF
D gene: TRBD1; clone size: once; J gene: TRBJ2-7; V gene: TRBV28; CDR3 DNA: TGTGCCAGCCACGGTGGACAGGGGGCGCGACTAGCGGTTTACTACGAGCAGTACTTC; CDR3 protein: CASHGGQGARLAVYYEQYF
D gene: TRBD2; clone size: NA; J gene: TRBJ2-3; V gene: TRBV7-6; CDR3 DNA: TGTGCCAGCAGCTTAGACGAAAAAAAGCGGGAGGGCCTAGCAGATACGCAGTATTTT; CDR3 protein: CASSLDEKKREGLADTQYF
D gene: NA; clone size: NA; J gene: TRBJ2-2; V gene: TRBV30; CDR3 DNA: TGTGCCTGGAGTAGGTGGGAGGAGTACACCGGGGAGCTGTTTTTT; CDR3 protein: CAWSRWEEYTGELFF
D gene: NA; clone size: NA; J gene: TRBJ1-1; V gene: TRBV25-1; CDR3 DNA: TGTGCCAGCAGTGCAGGGGAGAACACTGAAGCTTTCTTT; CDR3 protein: CASSAGENTEAFF
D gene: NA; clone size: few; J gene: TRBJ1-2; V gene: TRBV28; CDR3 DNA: TGTGCCAGCAGTTCTAAACAGGGTGATGGCTACACCTTC; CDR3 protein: CASSSKQGDGYTF
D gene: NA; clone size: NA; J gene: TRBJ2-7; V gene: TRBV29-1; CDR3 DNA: TGCAGCGTTTTCAGCGACGAGCAGTACTTC; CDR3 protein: CSVFSDEQYF
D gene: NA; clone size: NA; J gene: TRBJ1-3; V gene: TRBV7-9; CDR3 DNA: TGTGCCAGCAGCTTAGGGACAGAAAGTGGAAACACCATATATTTT; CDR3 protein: CASSLGTESGNTIYF
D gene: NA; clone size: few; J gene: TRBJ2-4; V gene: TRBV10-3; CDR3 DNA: TGTGCCATCAGTGAGTCGGGGGCGGGCCTAGCCAAAAACATTCAGTACTTC; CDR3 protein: CAISESGAGLAKNIQYF